This TCR beta chain was recovered during a study of blood T cell repertoires in COVID-19. Overall study: Acute and convalescent COVID-19 samples came from the United States, Italy and Spain. From T cells, B-cell-depleted T cells, or PBMCs came the material, which was cDNA or gDNA.

Repertoires were generated with immunoSEQ multiplex PCR, while TCRdb's copy carries only in-frame clones and drops some. There are about 200,000 clones in the sample; more than 80% occur only once, and around 1.3% lies in the top ten. CDR1 is LGHDT, CDR2 YNNKEL, per germline (reference sequence). Losses at the gene ends were 5 bases for V and 6 bases for J; bases not matched to a gene: 5. This CDR3 has 15 residues. Cohort assignment relied on participant-reported clinical history. Recovery meant two consecutive negative NP/OP PCR tests, professional clearance, or resolved symptoms. What was sequenced was PBMCs or T cells enriched from blood (not recorded which). The receptor was isolated from a man aged 25-40 years who had recovered from COVID-19. This chain joins TRBV3-1 (or the pseudogene TRBV3-2) and TRBJ2-2; 11 bases map to TRBD1. The CDR3 spells CASSKPGQGAGELFF. CDR3 DNA: TGTGCCAGCAGCAAACCGGGACAGGGGGCCGGGGAGCTGTTTTTT.